The clone carrying this T cell receptor beta chain has only one observation. Antigen unknown. The CDR3 loop spans 14 amino acids. Trimming pared 5 bases from V and 8 bases from J, leaving 17 bases between. The germline gives CDR1 SGHRS, CDR2 YFSETQ. This entry is derived from a study of tumor-infiltrating lymphocytes in localized non-small cell lung cancer. Study as a whole: From each patient, both tumor and uninvolved lung, non-adjacent to tumor, were sampled. Whole-study findings and limits: T-cell fraction did not differ between immunotypes IM1 and IM2. Different pieces of the same tissue went to different assays, confounding technical variation with intratumor heterogeneity. Recurrence-free survival showed no association with tumor T-cell fraction.

TCRdb's copy holds only in-frame clones and misses some; the assay was immunoSEQ multiplex PCR. In the table there are about 12,000 clones, over 70% of which are singletons. Sequences were obtained from lung tumor tissue. The chain recombines TRBV5-1 with TRBJ2-1, with TRBD1 as a possible D gene (6 bases). The sequence was obtained from a human donor with non-small cell lung cancer. CDR3 residues: CASSLQGRSDEQFF. The DNA of the CDR3 is TGCGCCAGCAGTCTACAGGGTAGGTCCGATGAGCAGTTCTTC.